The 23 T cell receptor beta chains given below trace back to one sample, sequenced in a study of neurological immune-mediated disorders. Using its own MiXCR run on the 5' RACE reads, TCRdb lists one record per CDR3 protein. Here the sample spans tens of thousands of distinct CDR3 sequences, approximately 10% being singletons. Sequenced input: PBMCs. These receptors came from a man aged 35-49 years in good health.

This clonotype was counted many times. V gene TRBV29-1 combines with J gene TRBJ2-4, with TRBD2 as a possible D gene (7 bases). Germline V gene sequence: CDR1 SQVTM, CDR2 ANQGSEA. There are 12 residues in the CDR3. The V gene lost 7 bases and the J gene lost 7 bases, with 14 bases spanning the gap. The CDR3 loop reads CSGFGGPNIQYF. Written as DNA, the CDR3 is TGCAGCGGCTTCGGGGGGCCGAACATTCAGTACTTC.

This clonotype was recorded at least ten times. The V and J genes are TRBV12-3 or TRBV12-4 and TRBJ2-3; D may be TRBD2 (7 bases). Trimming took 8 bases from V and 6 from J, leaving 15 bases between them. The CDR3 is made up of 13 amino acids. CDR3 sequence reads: CASSLGGRDTQYF. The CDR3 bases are TGTGCCAGCTCCTTGGGGGGGCGGGATACGCAGTATTTT.

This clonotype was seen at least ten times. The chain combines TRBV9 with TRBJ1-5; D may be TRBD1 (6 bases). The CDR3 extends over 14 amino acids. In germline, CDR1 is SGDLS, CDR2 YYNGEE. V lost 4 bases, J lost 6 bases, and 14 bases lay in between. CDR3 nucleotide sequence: TGTGCCAGCAGCTCAGACAGGTCGGGTCAGCCCCAGCATTTT. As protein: CASSSDRSGQPQHF.

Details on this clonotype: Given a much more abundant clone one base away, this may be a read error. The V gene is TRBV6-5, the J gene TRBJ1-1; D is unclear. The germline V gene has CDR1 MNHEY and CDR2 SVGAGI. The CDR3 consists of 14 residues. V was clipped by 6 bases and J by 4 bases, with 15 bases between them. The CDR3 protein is CASSIFSGRTEAFF. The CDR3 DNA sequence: TGTGCCAGCAGCATTTTCAGCGGGCGCACTGAAGCTTTCTTT.

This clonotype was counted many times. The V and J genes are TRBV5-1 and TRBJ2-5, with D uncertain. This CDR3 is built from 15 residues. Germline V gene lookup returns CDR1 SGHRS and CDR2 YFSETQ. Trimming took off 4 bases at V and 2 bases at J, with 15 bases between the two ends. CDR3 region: CASSVLGSVQETQYF. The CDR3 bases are TGCGCCAGCAGCGTTCTCGGGTCCGTGCAAGAGACCCAGTACTTC.

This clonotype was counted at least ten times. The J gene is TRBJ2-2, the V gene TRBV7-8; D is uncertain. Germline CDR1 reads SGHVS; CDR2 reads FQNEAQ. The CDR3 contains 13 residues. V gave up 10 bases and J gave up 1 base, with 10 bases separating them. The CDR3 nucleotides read TGTGCCAATAAGGGATTGAACACCGGGGAGCTGTTTTTT. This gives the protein CANKGLNTGELFF.

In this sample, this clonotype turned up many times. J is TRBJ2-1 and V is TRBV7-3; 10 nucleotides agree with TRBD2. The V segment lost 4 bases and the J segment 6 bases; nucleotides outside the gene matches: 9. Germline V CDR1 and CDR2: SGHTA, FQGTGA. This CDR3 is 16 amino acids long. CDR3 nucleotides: TGTGCCAGCAGCTCGTCCCCTAGCGGGGGTAGCAATGAGCAGTTCTTC. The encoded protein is CASSSSPSGGSNEQFF.

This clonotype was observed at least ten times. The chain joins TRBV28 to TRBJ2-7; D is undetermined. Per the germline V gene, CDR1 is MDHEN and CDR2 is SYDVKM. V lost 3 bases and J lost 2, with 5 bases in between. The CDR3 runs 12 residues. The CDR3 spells CASSFSPYEQYF. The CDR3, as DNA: TGTGCCAGCAGTTTCTCCCCCTACGAGCAGTACTTC.

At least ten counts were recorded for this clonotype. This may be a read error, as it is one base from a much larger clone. As DNA, the CDR3 is TGTGCCAGCAGTCCCCGCCGATGGGGGGCCACAGATACGCAGTATTTT. It encodes CASSPRRWGATDTQYF. The rearrangement joins TRBV2 to TRBJ2-3; D may be TRBD1 or TRBD2 (6 bases each). The ends were cut back, 5 bases at V and 2 bases at J, with 17 bases in the middle. The CDR3 sequence is 16 residues long. CDR1 SNHLY and CDR2 FYNNEI come from the germline V gene.

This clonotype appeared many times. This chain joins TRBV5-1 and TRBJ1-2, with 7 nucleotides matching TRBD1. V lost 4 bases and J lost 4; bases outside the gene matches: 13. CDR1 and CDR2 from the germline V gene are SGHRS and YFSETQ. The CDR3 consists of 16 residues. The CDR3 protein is CASSPASSTGVYGYTF. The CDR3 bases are TGCGCCAGCAGCCCAGCTTCCTCTACAGGGGTCTATGGCTACACCTTC.

CDR3 nucleotides: TGTGCCAGCTCACGGAGCTCCGAGGGCATGAACACTGAAGCTTTCTTT. It is translated as CASSRSSEGMNTEAFF. The chain carries TRBV18 and TRBJ1-1; D not resolved. Trimming cost V 4 bases and J 0 bases, with 15 bases left between them. Germline V gene lookup returns CDR1 KGHSH and CDR2 LQKENI. This CDR3 has 16 residues.

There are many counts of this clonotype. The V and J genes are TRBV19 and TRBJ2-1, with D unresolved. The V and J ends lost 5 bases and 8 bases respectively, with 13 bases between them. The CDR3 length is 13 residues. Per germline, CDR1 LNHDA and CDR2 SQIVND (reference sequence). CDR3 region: CASSPRYPHEQFF. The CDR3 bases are TGTGCCAGTAGTCCCCGATACCCCCATGAGCAGTTCTTC.

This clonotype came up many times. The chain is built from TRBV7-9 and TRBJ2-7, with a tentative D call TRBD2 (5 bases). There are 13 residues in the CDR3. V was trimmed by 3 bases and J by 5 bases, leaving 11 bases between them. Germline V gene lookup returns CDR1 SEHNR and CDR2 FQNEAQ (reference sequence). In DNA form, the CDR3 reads TGTGCCAGCAGCTTCGCCGACTACCACGAGCAGTACTTC. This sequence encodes CASSFADYHEQYF.

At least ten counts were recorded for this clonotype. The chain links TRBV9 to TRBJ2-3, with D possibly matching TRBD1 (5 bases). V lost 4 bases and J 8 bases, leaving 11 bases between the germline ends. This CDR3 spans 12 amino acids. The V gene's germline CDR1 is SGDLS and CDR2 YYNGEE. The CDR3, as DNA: TGTGCCAGCAGCCTGGACATGATTACGCAGTATTTT. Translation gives CASSLDMITQYF.

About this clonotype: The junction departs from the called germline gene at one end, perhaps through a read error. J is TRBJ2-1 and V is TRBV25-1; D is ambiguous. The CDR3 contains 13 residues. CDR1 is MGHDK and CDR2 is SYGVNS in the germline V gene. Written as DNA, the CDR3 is TGTGCCAGCAGTGGGGCCGGCTTCAATGAGCAGTTCTTT. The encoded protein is CASSGAGFNEQFF.

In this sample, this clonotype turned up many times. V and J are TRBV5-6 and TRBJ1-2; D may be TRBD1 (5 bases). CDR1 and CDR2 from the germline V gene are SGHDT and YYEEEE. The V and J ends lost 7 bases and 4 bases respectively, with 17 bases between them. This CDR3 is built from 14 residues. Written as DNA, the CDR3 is TGTGCCAGCCAGCTCGCGGGGGTCTCCTATGGCTACACCTTC. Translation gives CASQLAGVSYGYTF. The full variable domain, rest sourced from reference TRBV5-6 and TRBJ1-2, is DAGVTQSPTHLIKTRGQQVTLRCSPKSGHDTVSWYQQALGQGPQFIFQYYEEEERQRGNFPDRFSGHQFPNYSSELNVNALLLGDSALYLCASQLAGVSYGYTFGSGTRLTVV.

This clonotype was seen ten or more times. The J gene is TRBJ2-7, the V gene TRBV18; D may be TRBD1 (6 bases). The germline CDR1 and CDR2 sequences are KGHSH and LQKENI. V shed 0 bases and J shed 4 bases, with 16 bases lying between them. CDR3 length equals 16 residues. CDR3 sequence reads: CASSPPTGATFYEQYF. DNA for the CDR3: TGTGCCAGCTCACCACCGACAGGAGCCACATTTTACGAGCAGTACTTC.

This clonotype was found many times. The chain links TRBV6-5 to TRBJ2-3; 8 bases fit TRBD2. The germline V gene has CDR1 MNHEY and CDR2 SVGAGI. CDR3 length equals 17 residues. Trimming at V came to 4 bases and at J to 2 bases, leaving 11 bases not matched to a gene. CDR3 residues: CASSSIPGLDDTDTQYF. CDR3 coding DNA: TGTGCCAGCAGTTCAATCCCGGGACTAGATGACACAGATACGCAGTATTTT.

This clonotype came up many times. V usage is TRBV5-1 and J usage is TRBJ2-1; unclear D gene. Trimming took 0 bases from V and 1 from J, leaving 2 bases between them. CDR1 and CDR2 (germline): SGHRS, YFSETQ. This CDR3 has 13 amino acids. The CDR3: CASSLESYNEQFF. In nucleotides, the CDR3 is TGCGCCAGCAGCTTGGAATCCTACAATGAGCAGTTCTTC.

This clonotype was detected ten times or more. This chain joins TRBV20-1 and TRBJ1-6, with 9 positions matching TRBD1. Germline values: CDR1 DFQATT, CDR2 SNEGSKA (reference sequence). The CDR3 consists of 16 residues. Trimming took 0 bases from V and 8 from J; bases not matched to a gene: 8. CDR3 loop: CSARDPRTGEYSPLHF. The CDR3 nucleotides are TGCAGTGCTAGAGATCCTAGGACAGGGGAATATTCACCCCTCCACTTT.

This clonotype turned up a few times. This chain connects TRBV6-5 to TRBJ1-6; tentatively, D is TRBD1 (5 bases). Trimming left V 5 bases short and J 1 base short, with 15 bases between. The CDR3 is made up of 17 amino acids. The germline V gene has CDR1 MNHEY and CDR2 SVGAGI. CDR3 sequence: CASSEDTRRSYNSPLHF. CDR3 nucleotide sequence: TGTGCCAGCAGTGAGGACACCAGGCGGTCCTATAATTCACCCCTCCACTTT.

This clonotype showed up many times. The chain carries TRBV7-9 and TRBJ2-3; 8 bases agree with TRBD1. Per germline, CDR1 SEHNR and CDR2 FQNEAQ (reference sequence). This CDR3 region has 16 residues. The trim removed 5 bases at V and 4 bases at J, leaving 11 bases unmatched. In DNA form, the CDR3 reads TGTGCCAGCAGCCACATGAAGACAGGGGCGGCAGATACGCAGTATTTT. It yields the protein CASSHMKTGAADTQYF.

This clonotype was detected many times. CDR3 in amino acids: CASSPPTADHGYTF. In DNA form, the CDR3 reads TGTGCCAGCAGCCCACCGACCGCGGACCATGGCTACACCTTC. The chain carries TRBV3-1 and TRBJ1-2, with no clear D. The CDR3 covers 14 residues. V lost 4 bases and J 6 bases, leaving 15 bases between the germline ends. In germline, CDR1 is LGHDT, CDR2 YNNKEL (reference sequence).